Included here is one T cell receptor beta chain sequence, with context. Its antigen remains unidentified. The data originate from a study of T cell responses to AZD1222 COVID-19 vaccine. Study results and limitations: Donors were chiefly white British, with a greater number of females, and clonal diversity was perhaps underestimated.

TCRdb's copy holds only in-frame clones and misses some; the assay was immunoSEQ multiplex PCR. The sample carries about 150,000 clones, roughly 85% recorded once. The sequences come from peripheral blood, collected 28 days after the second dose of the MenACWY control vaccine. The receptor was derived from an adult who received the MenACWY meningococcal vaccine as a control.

This CDR3 reads CASSHPGLAGGFTYNEQFF. In DNA, the CDR3 is TGCGCCAGCAGCCACCCGGGACTAGCGGGAGGGTTCACCTACAATGAGCAGTTCTTC. The V call is TRBV4-3, the J call TRBJ2-1, with 16 bases matching TRBD2. The CDR3 sequence is 19 residues long. Germline V gives CDR1 LGHNA, CDR2 YSLEER. The V gene end was trimmed by 3 bases and the J gene end by 2 bases; junction bases not matched to a gene: 7.